Given below is one TCR beta chain in context. The method was immunoSEQ multiplex PCR; TCRdb's version includes in-frame clones alone and lacks a portion of them. The data show 35,000 to 50,000 clones, over 80% seen once. These data come from a study of control samples from healthy donors and cancer patients. The germline gives CDR1 SNHLY, CDR2 FYNNEI. The trim removed 6 bases at V and 0 bases at J, leaving 2 bases unmatched. The CDR3 runs to 14 residues. This rearrangement joins TRBV2 to TRBJ2-3; 8 bases are a match to TRBD2. The sequence was collected from a man aged 60-69 years in good health. Sequencing was performed on blood. Here the CDR3 reads CASSIAGSTDTQYF. In DNA, the CDR3 is TGTGCCAGCAGCATAGCGGGGAGCACAGATACGCAGTATTTT.